Reported below is one T cell receptor beta chain. As yet, its antigen is unknown. This sample was included in a study of cytomegalovirus exposure and HLA in healthy donors. The PCR made use of 60 Vbeta and 13 Jbeta primers. Per the study methods: In a later analysis, the count reached approximately 80 million unique TCR beta chains, with 9 million to 11 million shared. Repertoires were generated with immunoSEQ multiplex PCR, while TCRdb's copy carries only in-frame clones and drops some. That table is the source of V, J and clone size, and D and trimming were worked out from the DNA. Listed are around 200,000 clones; about 0.8% falls within the top ten. Germline V gene data show CDR1 as MNHNS and CDR2 as SASEGT. This CDR3 is built from 16 residues. V lost 1 base and J lost 6, with 16 bases in between. The study's findings and limits: As immune exposure information, only CMV serostatus was available. Many donors carried some public TCRs, although rarity characterized most TCR sequences. HLA alleles showed associations with 15,000 to 20,000 TCR beta sequences in a later analysis, at a 0.05 false discovery rate.

Sequenced: PBMCs. The source is a young woman in good health and CMV-seropositive. The rearrangement links TRBV6-1 to TRBJ2-1; the D gene is possibly TRBD1 (6 bases). The CDR3 coding sequence is TGTGCCAGCAGTGAAGGTCCCGTGGGGGCCCGCAATGAGCAGTTCTTC. It is translated as CASSEGPVGARNEQFF.